The clone carrying this T cell receptor beta chain was detected only once. Its antigen remains unidentified. This PCR relied on a set of 60 Vbeta primers and 13 Jbeta primers. TCRdb's table, derived via immunoSEQ multiplex PCR, lists solely in-frame clones and lacks some. The sample comprises about 70,000 clones, 68% of which are singletons, and less than 20% rests with the top ten. This entry belongs to a study of cytomegalovirus exposure and HLA in healthy donors. Study-level background: Of some 400 genotyped donors, more than 75% clustered with self-reported Caucasian donors. Study-wide results and limits: In a later analysis, CMV-associated beta chains were mostly HLA-associated, it appeared. In a later analysis, TCR beta V- and J-gene trimming was associated with a missense DCLRE1C variant. Sequence variants that were highly shared formed a cluster that was likely a sequencing artifact.

Germline CDR1 reads MNHNS; CDR2 reads SASEGT. The CDR3 runs to 13 residues. Trimming removed 8 bases from V and 3 bases from J, with 12 bases in between. This TCR derives from a man in his forties in good health and CMV-seropositive. The rearrangement links TRBV6-1 to TRBJ2-3; D call uncertain. Input material: PBMCs. CDR3 sequence (DNA): TGTGCCAGCCTTACACCATCGACAGATACGCAGTATTTT. This codes for CASLTPSTDTQYF.